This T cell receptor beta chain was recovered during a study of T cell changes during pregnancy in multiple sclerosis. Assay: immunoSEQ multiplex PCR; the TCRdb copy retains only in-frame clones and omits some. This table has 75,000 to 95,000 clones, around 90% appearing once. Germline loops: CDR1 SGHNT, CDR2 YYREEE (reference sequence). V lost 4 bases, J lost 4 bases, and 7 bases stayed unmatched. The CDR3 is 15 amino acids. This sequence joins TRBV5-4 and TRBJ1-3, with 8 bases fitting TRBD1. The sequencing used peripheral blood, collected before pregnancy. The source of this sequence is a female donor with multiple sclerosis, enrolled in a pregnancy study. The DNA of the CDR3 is TGTGCCAGCAGCACACGGACAGGGTTCGGAAACACCATATATTTT. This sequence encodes CASSTRTGFGNTIYF.